This T cell receptor beta chain appears in the sequencing data of a study of cytomegalovirus exposure and HLA in healthy donors. About the study: The 120 or so validation repertoires, a later analysis reported, used the same platform as the approximately 650 first-cohort repertoires.

The study, taken as a whole, reports: Most observed TCR sequences were rare, whereas some public TCRs were detected in many donors. In vitro experiments confirmed that three CMV-associated chains were specific for CMV antigens.

Concerning this clone: Its antigen remains unknown.

Trimming took 2 bases from V and 4 from J; bases not matched to a gene: 2. The CDR3 spans 15 residues. Germline V gives CDR1 SGHRS, CDR2 YFSETQ. Method: immunoSEQ multiplex PCR; TCRdb's copy keeps in-frame clones and lacks some. The sample records about 64,000 clones, 85% to 95% being singletons. This sequence joins TRBV5-1 and TRBJ2-1, with 11 bases identical to TRBD1. This receptor was obtained from a woman between 18 and 29 years old in good health and CMV-seropositive. Sequenced material: PBMCs. The CDR3 loop is CASSLGQGAYNEQFF. The CDR3 nucleotides read TGCGCCAGCAGCTTAGGACAGGGGGCTTACAATGAGCAGTTCTTC.